The next 9 T cell receptor beta chains were all read from a single sample in a study of T cells in Graves' hyperthyroidism and ophthalmopathy. Regions amplified from RNA transcripts were the TCR beta CDR3 regions. The HTBI primer set drove a first-round RT-PCR of the TCR CDR3. TCRdb processed the multiplex PCR reads anew with MiXCR; each CDR3 protein has one entry. The sample lists a few hundred thousand distinct CDR3 sequences; approximately 15% were seen once. The sequencing sample was made of blood. These receptors were collected from a woman aged 30 to 39 with Graves' hyperthyroidism.

This clonotype was detected only a few times. The chain employs TRBV19 and TRBJ2-7; 11 bases are shared with TRBD1. J gave up 4 bases and V 3 bases, and 5 bases lay outside the gene matches. Looked up from germline, CDR1 is LNHDA and CDR2 is SQIVND (reference sequence). The CDR3 extends over 15 amino acids. The DNA for the CDR3 is TGTGCCAGTAGTATTTCGGACAGGGGGCCTTACGAGCAGTACTTC. The encoded protein is CASSISDRGPYEQYF. The whole variable domain, filled in from reference TRBV19 and TRBJ2-7, reads DGGITQSPKYLFRKEGQNVTLSCEQNLNHDAMYWYRQDPGQGLRLIYYSQIVNDFQKGDIAEGYSVSREKKESFPLTVTSAQKNPTAFYLCASSISDRGPYEQYFGPGTRLTVT.

The V call is TRBV5-1, the J call TRBJ1-4; D might be TRBD1 (5 bases). V lost 4 bases to trimming and J lost 7 bases, with 17 bases between them. The CDR3 has 15 residues. CDR1 SGHRS and CDR2 YFSETQ come from the germline V gene. Here the CDR3 reads CASSPIGGGGEKLFF. The CDR3 DNA is TGCGCCAGCAGCCCGATCGGGGGAGGAGGTGAAAAACTGTTTTTT.

This clonotype came up many times. The chain combines TRBV10-3 with TRBJ1-1; 7 bases are a match to TRBD1. V shed 4 bases and J 4 bases; nucleotides not matched to a gene: 12. Germline CDR1 and CDR2: ENHRY and SYGVKD. CDR3 length: 16 amino acids. The CDR3 bases are TGTGCCATCAGTGTTTACTGGGACAGTCCTACCACTGAAGCTTTCTTT. It codes for CAISVYWDSPTTEAFF.

Only a few counts were recorded for this clonotype. The chain joins TRBV20-1 to TRBJ2-3; 14 nucleotides match TRBD2. Germline V lookup: CDR1 DFQATT, CDR2 SNEGSKA (reference sequence). Germline trimming cut 6 bases from V and 0 bases from J; bases unmatched to any gene: 5. This CDR3 region has 16 residues. The DNA for the CDR3 is TGCAGTGCCGAGGGACTAGCGGGAGCGAGCACAGATACGCAGTATTTT. Translating gives CSAEGLAGASTDTQYF.

The rearrangement joins TRBV6-1 to TRBJ2-1; D is undetermined. This CDR3 comprises 15 residues. CDR1 MNHNS and CDR2 SASEGT come from the germline V gene. V dropped 6 bases and J dropped 2 bases, with 14 bases sitting between them. The CDR3 nucleotides are TGTGCCAGCAGGGGTTACGCGGTAACCTACAATGAGCAGTTCTTC. It is translated as CASRGYAVTYNEQFF.

The chain combines TRBV15 with TRBJ2-1; TRBD1 agrees at 8 bases. CDR3 length: 14 amino acids. J gave up 9 bases and V 2 bases, and 6 bases lay outside the gene matches. Germline V CDR1 and CDR2: LNHNV, YYDKDF (reference sequence). The CDR3 loop is CATSRSLDRAEQFF. The CDR3 DNA reads as TGTGCCACCAGCAGATCTCTGGACAGGGCTGAGCAGTTCTTC.

This clonotype was seen repeatedly, ten times or more. V gene TRBV20-1 combines with J gene TRBJ1-1; D gene unclear. V lost 4 bases and J lost 1, with 4 bases in between. Germline V gene sequence: CDR1 DFQATT, CDR2 SNEGSKA (reference sequence). The CDR3 is 11 residues long. CDR3 amino acids: CSATQNTEAFF. The CDR3 nucleotides read TGCAGTGCTACGCAGAACACTGAAGCTTTCTTT.

The chain couples TRBV7-3 to TRBJ2-1, with 11 bases matching TRBD2. This CDR3 is 16 amino acids long. CDR1 is SGHTA and CDR2 is FQGTGA in the germline V gene. V shed 2 bases and J 7 bases; nucleotides not matched to a gene: 7. CDR3 loop: CASSLLAGGVGNEQFF. As DNA, the CDR3 is TGTGCCAGCAGCTTACTAGCGGGAGGTGTTGGGAATGAGCAGTTCTTC.

This rearrangement joins TRBV7-2 to TRBJ2-1, with TRBD2 matching 10 bases. Unmatched junction bases numbered 15, after V lost 4 bases and J lost 6 bases. Germline lookup yields CDR1 SGHTA and CDR2 FQGNSA. The CDR3 is 18 residues long. The CDR3 sequence is CASSSIPFGLAVPNEQFF. DNA for the CDR3: TGTGCCAGCAGCTCTATTCCCTTTGGACTAGCGGTACCCAATGAGCAGTTCTTC.